The 2 T cell receptor beta chains given below trace back to one sample, sequenced in a study of shared clonotypes between healthy human individuals. Profiled with immunoSEQ multiplex PCR; TCRdb holds only in-frame clones, not every one. The sample lists fewer than 400,000 clones; about 74% were seen once. The source material was memory CD4+ T cells sorted from blood. The subset was: CD45RA-negative fraction. These receptors came from a man aged 25-45 years in good health.

This clone was observed a handful of times. The V call is TRBV29-1, the J call TRBJ2-7, with 8 bases lining up with TRBD1. The CDR3 contains 13 residues. V was clipped by 4 bases and J by 7 bases; unmatched bases: 9. The germline V gene has CDR1 SQVTM and CDR2 ANQGSEA. CDR3 bases: TGCAGCGTTGGCGGGACAGGCGCGGGTGAGCAGTACTTC. Protein: CSVGGTGAGEQYF.

Here the CDR3 DNA reads TGCGCCAGCAGCCAATCCCCAGGGGGAGCCAAAAACATTCAGTACTTC. Its translation is CASSQSPGGAKNIQYF. V and J are TRBV4-1 and TRBJ2-4; 7 bases line up with TRBD1. J gave up 0 bases and V 2 bases, and 4 bases lay outside the gene matches. In germline, CDR1 is MGHRA, CDR2 YSYEKL. The CDR3 has 16 amino acids.